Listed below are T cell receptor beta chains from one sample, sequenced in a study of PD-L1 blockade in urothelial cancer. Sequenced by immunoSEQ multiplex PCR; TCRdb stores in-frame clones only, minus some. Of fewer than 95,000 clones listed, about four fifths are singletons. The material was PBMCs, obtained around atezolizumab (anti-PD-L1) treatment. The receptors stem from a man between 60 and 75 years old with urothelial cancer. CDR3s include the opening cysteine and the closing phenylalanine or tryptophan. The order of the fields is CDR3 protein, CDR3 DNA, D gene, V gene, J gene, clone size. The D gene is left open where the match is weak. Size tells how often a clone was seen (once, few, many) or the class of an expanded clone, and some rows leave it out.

CASSATKNTEAFF	TGCGCCAGCAGTGCCACTAAGAACACTGAAGCTTTCTTT	.	TRBV10-1	TRBJ1-1	few
CASSFAAGGPNEQFF	TGTGCCAGCAGCTTTGCAGCGGGGGGCCCCAATGAGCAGTTCTTC	TRBD2	TRBV11-2	TRBJ2-1	.
CASSAWDSVTDTQYF	TGCGCCAGCAGTGCCTGGGACAGCGTCACAGATACGCAGTATTTT	TRBD1	TRBV10-2	TRBJ2-3	.
CASSQGSAGGHTDTQYF	TGCGCCAGCAGCCAAGGGTCGGCGGGGGGACACACAGATACGCAGTATTTT	TRBD2	TRBV4-1	TRBJ2-3	.
CASSNGGGNNQPQHF	TGTGCCAGCAGCAACGGGGGGGGGAACAATCAGCCCCAGCATTTT	.	TRBV9	TRBJ1-5	.
CASSSGQVPYEQYF	TGTGCCAGCAGCAGCGGACAGGTTCCCTACGAGCAGTACTTC	TRBD1	TRBV7-9	TRBJ2-7	.
CASSLMAGNTEAFF	TGTGCCAGCAGTTTAATGGCAGGGAACACTGAAGCTTTCTTT	.	TRBV28	TRBJ1-1	.
CAISAGGRSSGANVLTF	TGTGCCATCAGTGCAGGAGGGAGGAGCTCTGGGGCCAACGTCCTGACTTTC	.	TRBV10-3	TRBJ2-6	.
CASSLALGRGNTEAFF	TGTGCCAGCAGCTTAGCGCTCGGACGGGGGAACACTGAAGCTTTCTTT	.	TRBV7-2	TRBJ1-1	once
CASSLAASGFTDTQYF	TGTGCCAGCAGCTTAGCGGCCAGCGGATTCACAGATACGCAGTATTTT	.	TRBV7-8	TRBJ2-3	.
CASSSTYEQYF	TGTGCCAGCAGCTCCACCTACGAGCAGTACTTC	.	TRBV7-8	TRBJ2-7	once
CASGSDISETQYF	TGTGCTAGTGGTTCGGACATCTCAGAGACCCAGTACTTC	.	TRBV12-5	TRBJ2-5	.
CASSYSRGNYEQYF	TGTGCCAGCAGTTACTCAAGGGGTAACTACGAGCAGTACTTC	.	TRBV6-5	TRBJ2-7	.
CASSGDRGFGTGELFF	TGTGCCAGCAGTGGGGACAGGGGGTTTGGGACCGGGGAGCTGTTTTTT	TRBD1	TRBV2	TRBJ2-2	.
CASSYTGVSTEAFF	TGTGCCAGCAGTTATACCGGGGTGAGCACTGAAGCTTTCTTT	.	TRBV6-6	TRBJ1-1	.
CASSEFSGTYEQYF	TGCGCCAGCAGTGAGTTTAGCGGGACCTACGAGCAGTACTTC	TRBD2	TRBV10-2	TRBJ2-7	few
CASSSTQGGYGYTF	TGTGCCAGCAGTTCTACTCAGGGGGGCTATGGCTACACCTTC	TRBD1	TRBV28	TRBJ1-2	.
CASSRVGRGQETQYF	TGTGCCAGCTCCCGGGTCGGCAGGGGGCAAGAGACCCAGTACTTC	TRBD1	TRBV18	TRBJ2-5	.
CASSYAQGGGNTIYF	TGTGCCAGCAGTTACGCACAGGGGGGAGGAAACACCATATATTTT	TRBD1	TRBV6-5	TRBJ1-3	.
CAISTGSYEQYF	TGTGCCATCAGCACAGGGTCCTACGAGCAGTACTTC	.	TRBV10-3	TRBJ2-7	.
CASSKDSGRAKLNNQPQHF	TGTGCCAGCAGCAAGGATTCGGGCAGGGCGAAACTCAACAATCAGCCCCAGCATTTT	.	TRBV21-1	TRBJ1-5	.
CASSLRRGYEQYF	TGTGCCAGCAGCTTAAGGCGCGGATACGAGCAGTACTTC	.	TRBV7-6	TRBJ2-7	.
CALTRTAEETDTQYF	TGTGCCCTCACCCGAACCGCGGAGGAAACAGATACGCAGTATTTT	.	TRBV10-3	TRBJ2-3	.
CASSDVIAGGHEQFF	TGTGCCAGCAGTGATGTTATAGCGGGGGGGCATGAGCAGTTCTTC	TRBD2	TRBV6-1	TRBJ2-1	.
CASENSIANTGELFF	TGTGCCAGCGAAAATAGCATCGCGAACACCGGGGAGCTGTTTTTT	.	TRBV18	TRBJ2-2	.
CASSPPTGKNSPLHF	TGTGCCAGCTCACCACCTACAGGGAAAAATTCACCCCTCCACTTT	.	TRBV18	TRBJ1-6	.
CASSHTDRSYEQYF	TGCGCCAGCAGCCATACCGACAGGTCCTACGAGCAGTACTTC	.	TRBV4-1	TRBJ2-7	few